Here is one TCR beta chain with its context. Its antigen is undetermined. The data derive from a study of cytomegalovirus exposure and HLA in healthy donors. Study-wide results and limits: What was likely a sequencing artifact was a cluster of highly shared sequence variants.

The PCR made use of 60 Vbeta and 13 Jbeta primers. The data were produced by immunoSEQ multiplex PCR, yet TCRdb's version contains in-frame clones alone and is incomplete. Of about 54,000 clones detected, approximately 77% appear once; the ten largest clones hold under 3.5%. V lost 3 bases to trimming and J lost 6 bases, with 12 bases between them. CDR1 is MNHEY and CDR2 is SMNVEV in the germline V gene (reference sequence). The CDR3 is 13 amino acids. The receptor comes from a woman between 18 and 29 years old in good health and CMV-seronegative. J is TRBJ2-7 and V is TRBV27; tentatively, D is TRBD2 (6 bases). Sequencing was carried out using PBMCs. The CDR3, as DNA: TGTGCCAGCAGTTTCGGCCCCGGGGGCGAGCAGTACTTC. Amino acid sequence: CASSFGPGGEQYF.